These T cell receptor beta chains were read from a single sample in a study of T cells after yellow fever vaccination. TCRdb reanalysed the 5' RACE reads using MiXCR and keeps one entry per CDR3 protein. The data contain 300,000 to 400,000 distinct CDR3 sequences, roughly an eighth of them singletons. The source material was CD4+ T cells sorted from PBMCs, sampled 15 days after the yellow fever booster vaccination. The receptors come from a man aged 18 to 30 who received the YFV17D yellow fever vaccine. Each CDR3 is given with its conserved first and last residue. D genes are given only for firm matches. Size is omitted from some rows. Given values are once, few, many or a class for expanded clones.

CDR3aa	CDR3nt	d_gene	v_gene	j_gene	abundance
CASSVEGRYTDTQYF	TGTGCCAGCAGCGTAGAAGGGAGGTACACAGATACGCAGTATTTT	NA	TRBV9	TRBJ2-3	NA
CASSFLAGDIEQFF	TGCGCCAGCAGCTTCCTAGCGGGAGATATAGAGCAGTTCTTC	TRBD2	TRBV5-1	TRBJ2-1	NA
CASIAGGNEQFF	TGTGCCAGCATCGCAGGGGGTAATGAGCAGTTCTTC	TRBD1	TRBV12-3/TRBV12-4	TRBJ2-1	NA
CASSLALRGGANEQFF	TGTGCCAGCAGCTTAGCGTTGAGGGGGGGAGCAAATGAGCAGTTCTTC	NA	TRBV7-2	TRBJ2-1	many
CSGLRPTSNEQFF	TGCAGCGGTCTCAGGCCTACGAGCAATGAGCAGTTCTTC	NA	TRBV29-1	TRBJ2-1	many
CASSLVIQETQYF	TGTGCCAGCAGTTTAGTCATCCAAGAGACCCAGTACTTC	NA	TRBV12-3/TRBV12-4	TRBJ2-5	NA
CASSLQGASISPLHF	TGCGCCAGCAGCTTGCAGGGGGCCTCAATTTCACCCCTCCACTTT	TRBD1	TRBV5-1	TRBJ1-6	many
CASSLEAVYEQYF	TGTGCCAGCAGCTTGGAAGCAGTCTACGAGCAGTACTTC	NA	TRBV5-5	TRBJ2-7	many
CASSRTGVETQYF	TGCGCCAGCAGCCGGACAGGCGTGGAGACCCAGTACTTC	TRBD1	TRBV4-3	TRBJ2-5	few
CASSFGGQGYGYTF	TGTGCCAGCAGCTTTGGGGGACAGGGCTATGGCTACACCTTC	TRBD1	TRBV7-9	TRBJ1-2	NA
CASSQATGVRYSPLHF	TGCGCCAGCAGCCAAGCAACGGGAGTGCGTTATTCACCCCTCCACTTT	NA	TRBV4-1	TRBJ1-6	NA
CASSYGHGQGRAKNIQYF	TGTGCCAGCAGTTACGGACACGGACAGGGAAGGGCCAAAAACATTCAGTACTTC	TRBD1	TRBV6-5	TRBJ2-4	many
CASSWGGEREKLFF	TGTGCCAGCAGTTGGGGAGGGGAGAGGGAAAAACTGTTTTTT	NA	TRBV6-6	TRBJ1-4	NA
CASSTLGGNGYTF	TGCGCCAGCAGCACCCTGGGCGGGAATGGCTACACCTTC	NA	TRBV5-1	TRBJ1-2	NA
CAVRSPGNPAPNTGELFF	TGTGCCGTCCGGTCCCCAGGGAATCCCGCGCCGAACACCGGGGAGCTGTTTTTT	NA	TRBV10-3	TRBJ2-2	NA
CASSYSGRLGQETQYF	TGTGCCAGCAGTTACTCTGGACGCCTGGGGCAAGAGACCCAGTACTTC	NA	TRBV6-6	TRBJ2-5	NA
CASSFGGAGGYEQYF	TGTGCCAGCAGTTTCGGGGGAGCGGGGGGTTACGAGCAGTACTTC	TRBD2	TRBV6-5	TRBJ2-7	few
CASSHTRPGGNEAFF	TGTGCCAGCAGCCATACTCGCCCAGGGGGAAATGAAGCTTTCTTT	TRBD1	TRBV3-1	TRBJ1-1	NA
CSVAFGETQYF	TGCAGCGTTGCCTTCGGGGAGACCCAGTACTTC	NA	TRBV29-1	TRBJ2-5	few
CASSKAGVGRNEQFF	TGCGCCAGCAGCAAGGCGGGCGTAGGGCGCAATGAGCAGTTCTTC	NA	TRBV4-3	TRBJ2-1	NA
CASTSRGGEETQYF	TGTGCCAGTACCTCGCGCGGGGGGGAAGAGACCCAGTACTTC	TRBD2	TRBV7-9	TRBJ2-5	few
CASSFFSGGQPQHF	TGTGCCAGCAGTTTCTTTTCGGGGGGACAGCCCCAGCATTTT	NA	TRBV12-3/TRBV12-4	TRBJ1-5	few
CASSLAAGITDTQYF	TGTGCCAGCAGCTTGGCCGCGGGGATCACAGATACGCAGTATTTT	NA	TRBV5-5	TRBJ2-3	few
CASSPSGGARTQYF	TGTGCCAGCTCACCAAGCGGGGGGGCACGGACGCAGTATTTT	TRBD2	TRBV18	TRBJ2-3	NA
CASSVDTDQPQHF	TGTGCCAGCAGCGTAGACACGGATCAGCCCCAGCATTTT	NA	TRBV6-4	TRBJ1-5	few
CASSQERNLAGGYTQYF	TGCGCCAGCAGCCAAGAAAGAAATCTAGCGGGGGGTTATACGCAGTATTTT	TRBD2	TRBV4-3	TRBJ2-3	many
CASSSDRDSNQPQHF	TGTGCCAGCAGCTCGGACAGGGATAGCAATCAGCCCCAGCATTTT	TRBD1	TRBV7-9	TRBJ1-5	NA
CASSRPQGGTGRSGELFF	TGTGCCAGCAGCCGACCACAGGGAGGAACAGGAAGATCCGGGGAGCTGTTTTTT	NA	TRBV11-2	TRBJ2-2	NA
CASSLAVNEKLFF	TGCGCCAGCAGCTTGGCGGTTAATGAAAAACTGTTTTTT	NA	TRBV5-1	TRBJ1-4	many
CASSYLRGAAVEQYF	TGTGCCAGCAGCTACTTACGAGGAGCCGCGGTCGAGCAGTACTTC	NA	TRBV6-2/TRBV6-3	TRBJ2-7	few
CASSLDRGGSTDTQYF	TGTGCCAGCAGCTTAGATCGGGGGGGTAGCACAGATACGCAGTATTTT	TRBD2	TRBV11-2	TRBJ2-3	few
CASSERRENEKLFF	TGTGCCAGCAGCGAACGCCGGGAAAATGAAAAACTGTTTTTT	NA	TRBV12-3/TRBV12-4	TRBJ1-4	few
CASRMDYEQYF	TGTGCCAGTCGGATGGACTACGAGCAGTACTTC	NA	TRBV27	TRBJ2-7	many
CASSSEQGISTDTQYF	TGCGCCAGCAGCTCCGAACAGGGGATCTCCACAGATACGCAGTATTTT	TRBD1	TRBV5-1	TRBJ2-3	few
CASSMEGGGWGQFF	TGTGCCAGTAGTATGGAAGGCGGTGGGTGGGGGCAGTTCTTC	NA	TRBV19	TRBJ2-1	NA
CASSDWNTGELFF	TGTGCCAGCTCAGACTGGAACACCGGGGAGCTGTTTTTT	NA	TRBV19	TRBJ2-2	NA